These T cell receptor beta chains were read from a single sample in a study of monozygotic twins with cystic fibrosis. TCRdb's table, derived via immunoSEQ multiplex PCR, lists solely in-frame clones and lacks some. The sample holds 20,000 to 30,000 clones; approximately 96% are singletons and the top ten take 2.7%. Sample: blood. The receptors shown here come from a girl aged 2 to 9 with cystic fibrosis. Both conserved end residues are part of each CDR3. A D gene is named only where the DNA matches it firmly. The size field is filled for only some rows; it gives once, few, many or a size class.

v_gene,j_gene,abundance,d_gene,CDR3aa,CDR3nt
TRBV25-1,TRBJ1-1,-,-,CASSEWNTEAFF,TGTGCCAGCAGTGAATGGAACACTGAAGCTTTCTTT
TRBV6-5,TRBJ2-7,-,TRBD1,CASRRGQGNYEQYF,TGTGCCAGCAGAAGGGGACAGGGAAACTACGAGCAGTACTTC
TRBV28,TRBJ2-1,-,-,CASSLLESRLYNEQFF,TGTGCCAGCAGTTTATTAGAATCTAGGCTTTACAATGAGCAGTTCTTC
TRBV28,TRBJ2-3,-,TRBD2,CASSLFGGGVLTDTQYF,TGTGCCAGCAGTTTATTCGGGGGGGGAGTACTCACAGATACGCAGTATTTT
TRBV28,TRBJ1-1,-,-,CASSFGRNTEAFF,TGTGCCAGCAGTTTCGGGCGGAACACTGAAGCTTTCTTT
TRBV18,TRBJ2-6,-,TRBD1,CASSPPLTGSSGANVLTF,TGTGCCAGCTCACCACCTCTGACAGGGAGCTCTGGGGCCAACGTCCTGACTTTC
TRBV30,TRBJ1-4,-,TRBD1,CAWSLLYRGNEKLFF,TGTGCCTGGAGTTTGCTGTACAGGGGGAATGAAAAACTGTTTTTT
TRBV15,TRBJ2-7,-,TRBD2,CATSRASSGRASEEQYF,TGTGCCACCAGCAGAGCGTCTAGCGGGAGGGCCTCGGAGGAGCAGTACTTC
TRBV9,TRBJ2-7,once,TRBD1,CASSGGPGQGPSYEQYF,TGTGCCAGCAGCGGCGGTCCGGGACAGGGGCCAAGCTACGAGCAGTACTTC
TRBV19,TRBJ2-7,-,-,CASKSSSSSYEQYF,TGTGCCAGTAAAAGTAGCAGTAGCTCCTACGAGCAGTACTTC
TRBV28,TRBJ2-7,-,-,CASSSDLEQYF,TGTGCCAGCAGTTCGGACTTGGAGCAGTACTTC
TRBV18,TRBJ2-5,-,-,CASSPGRETQYF,TGTGCCAGCTCACCAGGGCGAGAGACCCAGTACTTC
TRBV6-5,TRBJ1-5,-,-,CASGRGDQPQHF,TGTGCCAGCGGGCGGGGCGATCAGCCCCAGCATTTT
TRBV27,TRBJ2-1,-,-,CASRSGGLGGEQFF,TGTGCCAGCAGAAGTGGGGGGCTTGGGGGCGAGCAGTTCTTC
TRBV10-3,TRBJ2-1,-,-,CAISEKSTARGEQFF,TGTGCCATCAGTGAAAAGTCGACTGCTAGAGGTGAGCAGTTCTTC
TRBV7-2,TRBJ1-2,-,TRBD1,CASSRDRGGANYGYTF,TGTGCCAGCAGCCGCGACAGGGGGGGAGCTAACTATGGCTACACCTTC
TRBV7-3,TRBJ1-2,-,-,CASSLTQADKGYTF,TGTGCCAGCAGCTTAACGCAGGCGGACAAGGGCTACACCTTC
TRBV7-9,TRBJ2-5,-,TRBD2,CASSPIAGGPSETQYF,TGTGCCAGCAGCCCCATAGCGGGAGGGCCGTCGGAGACCCAGTACTTC
TRBV6-6,TRBJ2-2,once,TRBD2,CASSSWTSHAGELFF,TGTGCCAGCAGTTCCTGGACTAGCCACGCCGGGGAGCTGTTTTTT
TRBV30,TRBJ2-7,-,TRBD1,CAWRGTGYYEQYF,TGTGCCTGGAGGGGGACAGGCTACTACGAGCAGTACTTC
TRBV27,TRBJ2-1,-,TRBD2,CASSPTSGTRDEQFF,TGTGCCAGCAGTCCGACTAGCGGGACGAGGGATGAGCAGTTCTTC
TRBV29-1,TRBJ2-3,-,TRBD2,CSVEGSGSTDTQYF,TGCAGCGTTGAGGGTAGCGGGAGCACAGATACGCAGTATTTT
TRBV5-4,TRBJ2-3,-,TRBD2,CASSLGLAASTDTQYF,TGTGCCAGCAGCTTGGGACTAGCGGCTAGCACAGATACGCAGTATTTT
TRBV11-3,TRBJ2-5,-,-,CASSLGTRQRQETQYF,TGTGCCAGCAGCTTAGGGACCCGACAGAGGCAAGAGACCCAGTACTTC
TRBV6-1,TRBJ1-5,-,-,CASSDLSRGAQHF,TGTGCCAGCAGTGATCTTTCGAGGGGAGCCCAGCATTTT
TRBV5-1,TRBJ2-2,-,TRBD2,CASSLPTSANTGELFF,TGCGCCAGCAGCTTGCCTACTAGCGCCAACACCGGGGAGCTGTTTTTT
TRBV7-2,TRBJ2-5,-,-,CASSATGWETQYF,TGTGCCAGCAGCGCTACAGGGTGGGAGACCCAGTACTTC
TRBV2,TRBJ2-7,-,-,CASSSDSWSSYEQYF,TGTGCCAGCAGTTCAGACTCCTGGAGCTCCTACGAGCAGTACTTC
TRBV28,TRBJ2-7,-,-,CASMTGWGQYF,TGTGCCAGCATGACCGGGTGGGGGCAGTACTTC
TRBV1,TRBJ2-7,-,-,CTSSQGPAGGSYEQYF,TGCACCAGCAGCCAAGGCCCAGCGGGAGGCTCCTACGAGCAGTACTTC
TRBV18,TRBJ2-7,-,TRBD2,CASSPLSGRDEQYF,TGTGCCAGCTCACCCTTGAGCGGGAGAGACGAGCAGTACTTC
TRBV28,TRBJ2-7,-,TRBD1,CASSSTGAYYEQYF,TGTGCCAGCAGCTCGACAGGGGCCTACTACGAGCAGTACTTC
TRBV5-4,TRBJ2-5,-,-,CASSSGEEETQYF,TGTGCCAGCAGCTCGGGGGAGGAAGAGACCCAGTACTTC
TRBV9,TRBJ2-1,-,TRBD1,CASSIGTVSYNEQFF,TGTGCCAGCAGCATTGGGACAGTCTCCTACAATGAGCAGTTCTTC
TRBV7-9,TRBJ1-4,-,TRBD1,CASSPDRREKLFF,TGTGCCAGCAGCCCGGACAGGCGAGAAAAACTGTTTTTT
TRBV7-6,TRBJ1-1,-,-,CASTWDGLNTEAFF,TGTGCCAGCACCTGGGACGGGTTGAACACTGAAGCTTTCTTT
TRBV5-4,TRBJ2-5,-,TRBD2,CASSQGTSGKDPTQYF,TGTGCCAGCAGCCAAGGGACTAGCGGGAAAGACCCGACCCAGTACTTC
TRBV18,TRBJ2-3,-,-,CASSPPPSDTQYF,TGTGCCAGCTCACCCCCCCCCTCAGATACGCAGTATTTT
TRBV19,TRBJ1-1,-,-,CASSIPFPRDTEAFF,TGTGCCAGTAGTATCCCATTCCCACGGGACACTGAAGCTTTCTTT
TRBV4-1,TRBJ1-5,-,-,CASSQVGAKQPQHF,TGCGCCAGCAGCCAAGTAGGGGCTAAACAGCCCCAGCATTTT
TRBV28,TRBJ2-5,-,TRBD1,CASSFSGQGRQETQYF,TGTGCCAGCAGTTTCTCCGGACAGGGGCGGCAAGAGACCCAGTACTTC